The rows below give T cell receptor beta chains drawn from one sample of a study of CD8+ T cells in alopecia areata. The assay was immunoSEQ multiplex PCR, and TCRdb's table has in-frame clones only and misses some. The repertoire holds 150,000 to 190,000 clones, with 45% to 55% as singletons. The starting material was CD8+ T cells sorted from blood, obtained at week 0. The receptor source for this set is a human donor with alopecia areata. Each CDR3 is given without its conserved first and last residue. Fields, in order: CDR3 protein, V gene, J gene.

CDR3: ASSLVRRIGNSNQPQH
V: TRBV7-2
J: TRBJ1-5

CDR3: ASSQDKDPYNEQF
V: TRBV4-3
J: TRBJ2-1

CDR3: ASSEGSYEQY
V: TRBV25-1
J: TRBJ2-7

CDR3: ASSLIMDNEQF
V: TRBV6-5
J: TRBJ2-1

CDR3: AWSPDRGRNTEAF
V: TRBV30
J: TRBJ1-1

CDR3: SVASSGTTDTQY
V: TRBV29-1
J: TRBJ2-3

CDR3: ASSMSRSNEQF
V: TRBV19
J: TRBJ2-1

CDR3: ASSLAEGREQF
V: TRBV7-7
J: TRBJ2-1

CDR3: ASSWGLRTDTQY
V: TRBV27
J: TRBJ2-3

CDR3: ATSRDQGNEQF
V: TRBV15
J: TRBJ2-1

CDR3: ASSQDLARTDTQY
V: TRBV4-3
J: TRBJ2-3

CDR3: ASSEARTGYNSPLH
V: TRBV2
J: TRBJ1-6

CDR3: ASSEGGEYYNEQF
V: TRBV5-1
J: TRBJ2-1

CDR3: ASSQDGGPYEQY
V: TRBV4-3
J: TRBJ2-7

CDR3: ASSGDSHYGYT
V: TRBV6-1
J: TRBJ1-2

CDR3: ASSHGTGWYEQY
V: TRBV11-2
J: TRBJ2-7

CDR3: AWSAVTDTQY
V: TRBV30
J: TRBJ2-3

CDR3: ATSRDQASAFNEKLF
V: TRBV15
J: TRBJ1-4

CDR3: AWGDSEKLF
V: TRBV30
J: TRBJ1-4

CDR3: AWSTGGLDGYT
V: TRBV30
J: TRBJ1-2

CDR3: SVRDREDGYT
V: TRBV29-1
J: TRBJ1-2

CDR3: SVEAGLYGYT
V: TRBV29-1
J: TRBJ1-2

CDR3: ASSLEGGNQPQH
V: TRBV5-6
J: TRBJ1-5

CDR3: SVPWTGNYGYT
V: TRBV29-1
J: TRBJ1-2

CDR3: AWSVGPDAEAF
V: TRBV30
J: TRBJ1-1

CDR3: ASSVGDSVNSPLH
V: TRBV9
J: TRBJ1-6

CDR3: ASSQADERLAEAF
V: TRBV23-1
J: TRBJ1-1

CDR3: ASTDSYEQY
V: TRBV6-6
J: TRBJ2-7

CDR3: ASSPRRSTGAGGHEQY
V: TRBV5-1
J: TRBJ2-7

CDR3: ASSLSQGINNEQF
V: TRBV27
J: TRBJ2-1

CDR3: ASSDSVGGSTDTQY
V: TRBV6-1
J: TRBJ2-3